These 7 T cell receptor beta chains originate from one sample sequenced in a study of Tregs in tolerant kidney transplant recipients. The method was immunoSEQ multiplex PCR; TCRdb's version includes in-frame clones alone and lacks a portion of them. Of about 110,000 clones in the sample, 90% were seen once. The material was CD4+ T cells from blood, obtained before the transplant. These receptors originate from a human donor who received a combined kidney and bone marrow transplant.

The table lists this clone with a count of one. The chain is built from TRBV7-2 and TRBJ2-7, with TRBD2 as a possible D gene (5 bases). Germline V gene sequence: CDR1 SGHTA, CDR2 FQGNSA. The CDR3 has 12 amino acids. Trimming pared 5 bases from V and 6 bases from J, leaving 11 bases between. The chain's CDR3 is CASSSGALEQYF. The CDR3 nucleotides read TGTGCCAGCAGCAGCGGAGCACTCGAGCAGTACTTC.

This clone came up once. The chain links TRBV10-1 to TRBJ2-1; 15 bases fit TRBD2. This CDR3 is built from 14 residues. The V gene's germline CDR1 is WNHNN and CDR2 SYGVQD (reference sequence). V lost 4 bases and J lost 9; bases outside the gene matches: 1. This CDR3 is CASSAGLAGGEQFF. The CDR3 DNA sequence: TGCGCCAGCAGTGCGGGACTAGCGGGGGGTGAGCAGTTCTTC.

The rearrangement uses TRBV5-1 and TRBJ1-2; D possibly corresponds to TRBD1 (5 bases). V was trimmed by 2 bases and J by 8 bases, leaving 16 bases between them. The CDR3 has 14 residues. Per the germline V gene, CDR1 is SGHRS and CDR2 is YFSETQ. The CDR3 region is CASSFSGGVEGYTF. Here the CDR3 DNA reads TGCGCCAGCAGCTTTTCCGGGGGAGTAGAGGGCTACACCTTC.

J is TRBJ1-2 and V is TRBV27; weak D call: TRBD1 (6 bases). Germline CDR1 and CDR2: MNHEY and SMNVEV (reference sequence). V lost 7 bases and J 2 bases, leaving 17 bases between the germline ends. The CDR3 runs 15 residues. The CDR3 nucleotides read TGTGCCAGCACCCGTTTGGGGGGGGGCAACTATGGCTACACCTTC. This sequence encodes CASTRLGGGNYGYTF.

This chain uses TRBV15 with TRBJ1-2; D possibly corresponds to TRBD1 (6 bases). The CDR3 is 14 residues long. V was shortened by 1 base and J by 4 bases, with 10 bases between the two germline ends. Germline lookup yields CDR1 LNHNV and CDR2 YYDKDF (reference sequence). The CDR3 here is CATSRGGGLYGYTF. The CDR3 bases are TGTGCCACCAGCAGAGGGGGGGGGCTCTATGGCTACACCTTC.

This chain links TRBV5-6 with TRBJ2-3, with 12 bases matching TRBD2. Trimming took 1 base from V and 4 from J; bases not matched to a gene: 7. Germline CDR1 reads SGHDT; CDR2 reads YYEEEE. The CDR3 length is 17 residues. DNA of the CDR3: TGTGCCAGCAGCTTGCTGAAGACTAGCGGGAGCGCAGATACGCAGTATTTT. Its translation: CASSLLKTSGSADTQYF.

This chain uses TRBV18 with TRBJ2-3; TRBD1 is a possible D gene (6 bases). CDR3 size: 14 residues. CDR1 is KGHSH and CDR2 is LQKENI in the germline V gene. V was cut by 8 bases and J by 4 bases, with 16 bases left in between. The CDR3 nucleotides read TGTGCCAGCCAGACACAGGGTGGGGCAGATACGCAGTATTTT. Amino acid sequence: CASQTQGGADTQYF.